The sequence of this T cell receptor beta chain was determined in a study of cytomegalovirus exposure and HLA in healthy donors. Study results and limitations: The authors enumerated some 170 TCR beta chains as linked to cytomegalovirus. In the analysis, some V segments, TRBV6-2 and TRBV6-3 included, were excluded as indistinguishable.

V gave up 7 bases and J gave up 3 bases, with 25 bases separating them. CDR3 length equals 18 residues. In germline, CDR1 is MDHEN, CDR2 SYDVKM. This clone was seen only once. Antigen unknown. The study ran its PCR with 60 Vbeta and 13 Jbeta primers. TCRdb's table, derived via immunoSEQ multiplex PCR, lists solely in-frame clones and lacks some. Here the sample spans some 130,000 clones, 77% being singletons. The clonotype comes from a male donor in good health and CMV-seropositive. Sequenced: PBMCs. V is TRBV28 and J is TRBJ1-5; maybe TRBD1 (5 bases). The CDR3 is CASNNPKRGAGYNQPQHF. The CDR3 bases are TGTGCCAGCAATAATCCCAAACGCGGGGCAGGGTACAATCAGCCCCAGCATTTT.